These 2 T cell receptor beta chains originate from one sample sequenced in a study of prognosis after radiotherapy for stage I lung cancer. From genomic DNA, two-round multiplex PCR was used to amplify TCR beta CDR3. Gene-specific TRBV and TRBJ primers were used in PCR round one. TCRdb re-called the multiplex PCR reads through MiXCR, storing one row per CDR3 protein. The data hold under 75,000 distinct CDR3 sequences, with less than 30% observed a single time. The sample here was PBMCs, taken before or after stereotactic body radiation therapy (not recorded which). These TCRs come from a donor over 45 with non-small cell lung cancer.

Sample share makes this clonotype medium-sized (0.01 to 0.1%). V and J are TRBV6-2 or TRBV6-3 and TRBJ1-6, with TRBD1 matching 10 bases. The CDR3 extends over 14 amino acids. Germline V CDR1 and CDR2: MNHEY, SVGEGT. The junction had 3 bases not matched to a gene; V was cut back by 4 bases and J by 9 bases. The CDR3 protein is CASSFGTGASPLHF. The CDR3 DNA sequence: TGTGCCAGCAGTTTTGGGACAGGGGCTTCACCCCTCCACTTT.

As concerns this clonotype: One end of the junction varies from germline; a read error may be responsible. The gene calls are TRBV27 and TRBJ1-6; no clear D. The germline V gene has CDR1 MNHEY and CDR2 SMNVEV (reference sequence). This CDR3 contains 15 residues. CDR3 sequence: CASSLSMAANSPHRF. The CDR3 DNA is TGTGCCAGCAGTTTATCGATGGCAGCCAATTCACCCCACCGCTTT.